The 15 T cell receptor beta chains in this list originate from one sample, sequenced in a study of blood T cell repertoires in COVID-19 (dated by TCRdb to 2019 to 2021). Preparation of the library involved the immunoSEQ multiplex PCR assay. Entries here come from immuneACCESS through TCRdb and include only in-frame sequences with V and J called. Some clones fail to appear in such tables; in the studies checked, an unresolved V gene covers under half of the shortfall, and the cause of the remainder is unknown. The sample data list 310,000 or so clones, and roughly 87% of these were observed just once. The ten top clones hold 8.9% of the sample. The sample taken for sequencing was PBMCs or T cells enriched from blood (not recorded which). These receptors were taken from a woman aged 18-29 years who had recovered from COVID-19.

This clone occurred once. The chain joins TRBV5-6 to TRBJ1-3, with D perhaps matching TRBD1 (5 bases). Trimming removed 4 bases at V and 1 base at J, with 12 bases between. The CDR3 is 15 amino acids. The germline V gene has CDR1 SGHDT and CDR2 YYEEEE. The CDR3 protein is CASSPTQESGNTIYF. As DNA, the CDR3 is TGTGCCAGCAGCCCGACACAGGAATCTGGAAACACCATATATTTT.

This sequence joins TRBV6-6 and TRBJ2-7; 7 nucleotides match TRBD1. Germline CDR1 is MNHNY and CDR2 is SVGAGI (reference sequence). The CDR3 consists of 14 residues. Trimming cost V 6 bases and J 4 bases; bases outside gene matches: 9. CDR3: CASRWTGSSYEQYF. As DNA, the CDR3 is TGTGCCAGCAGGTGGACAGGATCCTCTTACGAGCAGTACTTC.

The chain has TRBV28 and TRBJ2-1; possibly TRBD1 for D (5 bases). The CDR3 extends over 16 amino acids. Trimming removed 6 bases at V and 1 base at J, with 16 bases between. From germline, CDR1 is MDHEN and CDR2 SYDVKM. Here the CDR3 reads CASSSPGATSYNEQFF. The CDR3 DNA reads TGTGCCAGCAGCTCCCCTGGGGCCACATCCTACAATGAGCAGTTCTTC.

The chain links TRBV2 to TRBJ2-2; 7 bases are a match to TRBD1. The CDR3 totals 13 residues. Germline V gene lookup returns CDR1 SNHLY and CDR2 FYNNEI. With V trimmed by 7 bases and J by 5 bases, 4 bases remained unmatched. The CDR3 bases are TGTGCCAGCAACAGGGGCGCGACCGGGGAGCTGTTTTTT. Translation gives CASNRGATGELFF. Using reference TRBV2 and TRBJ2-2 for the parts outside the CDR3, the full variable domain is EPEVTQTPSHQVTQMGQEVILRCVPISNHLYFYWYRQILGQKVEFLVSFYNNEISEKSEIFDDQFSVERPDGSNFTLKIRSTKLEDSAMYFCASNRGATGELFFGEGSRLTVL.

V is TRBV18 and J is TRBJ1-5; the D gene is possibly TRBD1 (5 bases). Germline loops: CDR1 KGHSH, CDR2 LQKENI. The CDR3 runs to 15 residues. Trimming removed 3 bases at V and 4 bases at J, with 13 bases between. The CDR3 protein is CASSPQGTPNQPQHF. Here the CDR3 DNA reads TGTGCCAGCTCACCGCAGGGTACCCCTAATCAGCCCCAGCATTTT.

V usage is TRBV6-2 or TRBV6-3 and J usage is TRBJ2-7; 9 bases are shared with TRBD2. The CDR3 sequence is 13 residues long. Germline V gene data show CDR1 as MNHEY and CDR2 as SVGEGT. V lost 6 bases, J lost 5 bases, and 5 bases stayed unmatched. The CDR3 region is CASSPRTSDEQYF. CDR3 nucleotides: TGTGCCAGCAGCCCGAGGACTAGCGACGAGCAGTACTTC.

A note on this clone: Additional DNA sequences in this sample encode the identical CDR3. The chain combines TRBV5-5 with TRBJ2-2; tentative D call: TRBD1 (6 bases). V dropped 0 bases and J dropped 1 base, with 10 bases sitting between them. Germline CDR1 reads SGHKS; CDR2 reads YYEKEE (reference sequence). The CDR3 length is 16 residues. The CDR3 spells CASSLDTGQNTGELFF. DNA of the CDR3: TGTGCCAGCAGCTTGGATACGGGACAGAACACCGGGGAGCTGTTTTTT.

The rearrangement joins TRBV18 to TRBJ1-5; weak D call: TRBD1 (6 bases). Germline V lookup: CDR1 KGHSH, CDR2 LQKENI. CDR3 length: 15 amino acids. V dropped 3 bases and J dropped 3 bases, with 12 bases sitting between them. The CDR3 nucleotides read TGTGCCAGCTCACCGGAAGGGGGGGTCAATCAGCCCCAGCATTTT. This encodes CASSPEGGVNQPQHF.

The chain links TRBV28 to TRBJ1-2; 8 bases line up with TRBD1. The germline V gene has CDR1 MDHEN and CDR2 SYDVKM. V shed 1 base, J shed 3 bases, and the junction held 10 bases outside the gene matches. The CDR3 is 17 residues long. Here the CDR3 DNA reads TGTGCCAGCAGTTTATTGGGGCAGGGGGCGGCCGACTATGGCTACACCTTC. Its protein is CASSLLGQGAADYGYTF.

This rearrangement joins TRBV7-2 to TRBJ1-6, with 7 bases that match TRBD1. Germline V gene sequence: CDR1 SGHTA, CDR2 FQGNSA. Trimming at V came to 0 bases and at J to 0 bases, leaving 2 bases not matched to a gene. The CDR3 spans 17 residues. CDR3 region: CASSLAQGSSYNSPLHF. CDR3 nucleotides: TGTGCCAGCAGCTTAGCACAGGGGAGCTCCTATAATTCACCCCTCCACTTT.

The chain couples TRBV2 to TRBJ2-1, with 11 bases that match TRBD2. Trimming at V came to 4 bases and at J to 7 bases, leaving 9 bases not matched to a gene. The CDR3 extends over 16 amino acids. Germline V gene lookup returns CDR1 SNHLY and CDR2 FYNNEI. The CDR3 loop is CASSGLAGGPRNEQFF. The CDR3 DNA is TGTGCCAGCAGTGGTTTAGCGGGGGGGCCCCGGAATGAGCAGTTCTTC.

The chain carries TRBV5-1 and TRBJ1-2, with 8 bases fitting TRBD1. This CDR3 has 14 amino acids. V lost 4 bases to trimming and J lost 10 bases; unmatched junction nucleotides: 12. Germline CDR1 SGHRS, CDR2 YFSETQ. The CDR3, as DNA: TGCGCCAGCAGCAACGATCTGACAGGGGAGGACTACACCTTC. Amino acids: CASSNDLTGEDYTF.

V usage is TRBV5-1 and J usage is TRBJ2-2; the D gene is possibly TRBD2 (5 bases). Trimming took off 0 bases at V and 3 bases at J, with 12 bases between the two ends. The CDR3 runs to 16 residues. Germline loops: CDR1 SGHRS, CDR2 YFSETQ. CDR3 in DNA: TGCGCCAGCAGCTTGGAGCGAGGGCTTGACACCGGGGAGCTGTTTTTT. It translates to CASSLERGLDTGELFF.

This chain links TRBV7-2 with TRBJ2-4, with D possibly matching TRBD1 (8 bases). CDR1 is SGHTA and CDR2 is FQGNSA in the germline V gene. This CDR3 region has 13 residues. The V end lost 3 bases, the J end lost 9 bases, and 12 bases lay between the germline ends. The CDR3 loop reads CASSLDREGIQYF. The CDR3 DNA is TGTGCCAGCAGCTTGGACAGGGAGGGCATTCAGTACTTC. Full variable domain (missing parts from reference TRBV7-2 and TRBJ2-4): GAGVSQSPSNKVTEKGKDVELRCDPISGHTALYWYRQSLGQGLEFLIYFQGNSAPDKSGLPSDRFSAERTGGSVSTLTIQRTQQEDSAVYLCASSLDREGIQYFGAGTRLSVL.

The chain recombines TRBV7-9 with TRBJ1-2; 11 bases fit TRBD1. Germline CDR1 and CDR2: SEHNR and FQNEAQ (reference sequence). Trimming removed 5 bases from V and 4 bases from J; junction bases left unmatched: 15. The CDR3 is 18 residues long. For the CDR3, the DNA is TGTGCCAGCAGCCCTAGAGGGAGTGGACAGGGGGCCACCTATGGCTACACCTTC. This encodes CASSPRGSGQGATYGYTF.